The 6 T cell receptor beta chains in this list originate from one sample, sequenced in a study of cytomegalovirus exposure and HLA in healthy donors (dated by TCRdb to about 2017). Library construction relied on the immunoSEQ multiplex PCR assay. For the multiplex PCR, a mixture combining 60 forward primers for TCR Vbeta segments and 13 reverse primers for TCR Jbeta segments was used. This is the immuneACCESS table as TCRdb keeps it, with only in-frame sequences that have V and J called. A part of the clones is gone; compared with another copy, unresolved V genes explain less than half, and the rest is unexplained. Across this sample there are about 120,000 clones, with around 80% seen only once. Together, the top ten hold around 4.4% of the sample. The material sequenced was PBMCs. Source of these receptors: a man aged 25 to 45 in good health and CMV-seropositive.

The rearrangement joins TRBV6-1 to TRBJ2-5; TRBD1 matches at 8 bases. After removal of 2 bases from V and 5 bases from J, the junction contained 7 bases not matched to a gene. Germline CDR1 MNHNS, CDR2 SASEGT. The CDR3 is made up of 15 amino acids. The CDR3 reads CASSEQAGGLETQYF. In DNA form, the CDR3 reads TGTGCCAGCAGTGAACAAGCAGGGGGCCTGGAGACCCAGTACTTC.

This chain uses TRBV5-1 with TRBJ1-1; tentative D call: TRBD1 (5 bases). The V end was cut by 3 bases, the J end by 1 base, with 16 bases between. The CDR3 has 16 residues. Germline CDR1 and CDR2: SGHRS and YFSETQ. CDR3: CASSSHPRATNTEAFF. The CDR3 DNA follows: TGCGCCAGCAGCTCCCACCCCAGGGCAACGAACACTGAAGCTTTCTTT.

The rearrangement links TRBV28 to TRBJ2-5; D might be TRBD1 (6 bases). CDR1 is MDHEN and CDR2 is SYDVKM in the germline V gene. This CDR3 has 14 amino acids. V was pared by 3 bases and J by 2 bases, with 10 bases between. The CDR3 DNA sequence: TGTGCCAGCAGTTTTACAGGGTTACAAGAGACCCAGTACTTC. Protein product: CASSFTGLQETQYF.

In this sample, this clone turned up once. The chain links TRBV30 to TRBJ1-2; 12 bases fit TRBD1. Germline CDR1 GTSNPN, CDR2 SVGIG (reference sequence). The CDR3 is 14 amino acids. V shed 4 bases and J 8 bases; nucleotides not matched to a gene: 8. The CDR3 nucleotides are TGTGCCTGGACCGGGACAGGGGGCGTAGGGGGCTACACCTTC. This codes for CAWTGTGGVGGYTF.

This clone came up a few times. The rearrangement uses TRBV15 and TRBJ2-7; 12 bases agree with TRBD2. V lost 1 base and J lost 3; bases outside the gene matches: 4. This CDR3 has 16 residues. Germline values: CDR1 LNHNV, CDR2 YYDKDF (reference sequence). CDR3 amino acids: CATSRGLTSGSYEQYF. CDR3 nucleotide sequence: TGTGCCACCAGCAGAGGTCTGACTAGCGGGAGCTACGAGCAGTACTTC.

This clone was detected only once. The rearrangement links TRBV9 to TRBJ2-2; a weak D match, TRBD2 (5 bases). The V gene's germline CDR1 is SGDLS and CDR2 YYNGEE. The CDR3 covers 17 residues. Trimming pared 3 bases from V and 5 bases from J, leaving 20 bases between. CDR3 protein: CASSAAPSTGRTGELFF. CDR3 sequence (DNA): TGTGCCAGCAGCGCCGCTCCGTCGACGGGGAGAACCGGGGAGCTGTTTTTT.